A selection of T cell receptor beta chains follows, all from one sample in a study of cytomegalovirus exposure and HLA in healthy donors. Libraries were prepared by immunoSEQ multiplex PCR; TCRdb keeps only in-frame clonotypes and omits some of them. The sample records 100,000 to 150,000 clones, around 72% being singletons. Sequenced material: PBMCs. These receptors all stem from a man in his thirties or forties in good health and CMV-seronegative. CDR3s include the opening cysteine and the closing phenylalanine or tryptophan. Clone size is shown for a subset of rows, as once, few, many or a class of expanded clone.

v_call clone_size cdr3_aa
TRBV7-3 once CASSLLGAATQETQYF
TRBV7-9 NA CASSLGGSDTQYF
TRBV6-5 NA CASSWTSGGTGELFF
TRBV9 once CASSDLGGISYNEQFF
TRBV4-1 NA CASSQEGQGMDEQFF
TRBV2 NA CASQSSPNDLLEQFF
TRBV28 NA CASNPGGAPTEAFF
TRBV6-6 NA CASSSPPVSSYEQYF
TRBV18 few CASSPQGAWSNQPQHF
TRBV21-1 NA CASRRHTNTGELFF
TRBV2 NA CASHPGLAGADTQYF
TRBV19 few CASSIAGRGRADTQYF
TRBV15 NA CATSRGGLGQPQHF
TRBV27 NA CASSLSGIGGPKTGELFF
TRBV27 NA CASSPREPQGSEKLFF
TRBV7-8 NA CASSLVFSGEILNEQYF
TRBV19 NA CASSPRQRSNQPQHF
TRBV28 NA CASSYGGSTEAFF
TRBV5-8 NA CASSFVDRGGYGYTF
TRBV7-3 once CASSLGAGMNYGYTF
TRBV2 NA CAGAVGISYNSPLHF
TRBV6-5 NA CASRGLGAYTEAFF
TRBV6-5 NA CASRVQGGDTEAFF
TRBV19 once CASSFGLFSYEQYF
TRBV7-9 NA CASSVEQGYTEAFF
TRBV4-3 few CASSPWAGSRNEQFF
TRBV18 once CATGIGTDYNEQFF
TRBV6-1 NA CASRLKREAYEQYF
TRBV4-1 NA CASSQVGGTGSYEQYF
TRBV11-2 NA CASSLAPGLAAYEQYF
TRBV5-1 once CASSFAGTGGEKLFF
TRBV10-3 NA CAISDFTGGNSPLHF
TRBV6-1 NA CASSEPGSIYEQYF
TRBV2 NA CASSGTAGANVLTF
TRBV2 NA CASMGRETQYF
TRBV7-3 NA CASSSAGGTQYF
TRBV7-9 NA CSSSTDRELYGYTF
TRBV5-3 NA CARSFRQGDYEQYF
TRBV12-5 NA CASGSYRGEQYF
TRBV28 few CASTGTGLIQPQHF
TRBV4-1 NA CASSQDIKTDYGYTF
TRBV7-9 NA CASSSDSPADTQYF
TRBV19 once CASNWDRTDGMNTEAFF
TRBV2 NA CASRGSPSGRSYNEQFF
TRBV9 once CASPFWGLLNEKLFF
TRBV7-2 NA CASSLAGLAGFF
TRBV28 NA CASSDRATGELFF
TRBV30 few CAWRPTGANTDTQYF
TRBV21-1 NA CASTAGRTISGANVLTF
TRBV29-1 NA CSVKQGAAAEAFF
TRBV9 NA CASSVSPGTGYNEQFF
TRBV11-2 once CASSLNPSSGNTIYF
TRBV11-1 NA CASSLALSEIYEQYF